This T cell receptor (beta chain) came from a study of blood T cell repertoires in COVID-19. Across the whole study: Both acute and convalescent COVID-19 samples were obtained from the United States, Italy and Spain. In each case, the material was cDNA or gDNA derived from T cells, B-cell-depleted T cells, or PBMCs.

This clone occurred once. V lost 5 bases to trimming and J lost 9 bases, with 14 bases between them. The CDR3 covers 13 residues. In the source study's methods: Amplification from reference gene primers served as the basis for estimated nucleated cell counts. Data came from immunoSEQ multiplex PCR; TCRdb stores just in-frame clones and leaves some out. Clone size and the V and J calls come from that table; the DNA yielded D and trimming. The profile covers under 300,000 clones, with approximately 88% appearing a single time and less than 1% taken by the ten largest. The TCR comes from a woman in her thirties or forties who had recovered from COVID-19. The J gene is TRBJ2-4, the V gene TRBV12-3 or TRBV12-4; D possibly corresponds to TRBD1 (5 bases). Material for sequencing was peripheral blood. The CDR3 is CASSPQGRGIQYF. In DNA form, the CDR3 reads TGTGCCAGCAGTCCGCAGGGTCGCGGCATTCAGTACTTC.